This T cell receptor beta chain is drawn from a study of cytomegalovirus exposure and HLA in healthy donors. This clone was observed a few times. The CDR3 runs 17 residues. Germline CDR1 GTSNPN, CDR2 SVGIG (reference sequence). Trimming took 3 bases from V and 0 from J, leaving 18 bases between them. 60 Vbeta and 13 Jbeta primers were used in PCR. The data were produced by immunoSEQ multiplex PCR, yet TCRdb's version contains in-frame clones alone and is incomplete. The data hold 100,000 or so clones, with 79% observed a single time. The receptor comes from a woman aged 40 to 49 in good health and CMV-seronegative. Source material: PBMCs. This chain links TRBV30 with TRBJ1-3; D is perhaps TRBD1 (5 bases). This chain's CDR3 is CAWRGGRGSPSGNTIYF. Written as DNA, the CDR3 is TGTGCCTGGAGGGGGGGACGAGGGAGCCCCTCTGGAAACACCATATATTTT.